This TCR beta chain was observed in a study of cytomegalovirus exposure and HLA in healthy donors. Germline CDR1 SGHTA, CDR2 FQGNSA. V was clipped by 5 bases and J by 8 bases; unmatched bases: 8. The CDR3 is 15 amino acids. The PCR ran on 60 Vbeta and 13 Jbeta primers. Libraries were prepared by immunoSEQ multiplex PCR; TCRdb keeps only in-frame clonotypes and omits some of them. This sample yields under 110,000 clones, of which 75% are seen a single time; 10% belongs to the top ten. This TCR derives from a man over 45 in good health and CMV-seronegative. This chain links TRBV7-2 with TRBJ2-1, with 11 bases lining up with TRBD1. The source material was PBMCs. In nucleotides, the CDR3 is TGTGCCAGCAGCCCCCGGGACAGGGGGGCGGATGAGCAGTTCTTC. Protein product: CASSPRDRGADEQFF.